Listed below are T cell receptor beta chains from one sample, sequenced in a study of regulatory T cells in long-lasting Graves disease. Each CDR3 protein is one row after TCRdb ran MiXCR on the multiplex PCR reads. The table has approximately 690,000 distinct CDR3 sequences, around 30% seen once. Material: peripheral blood mononuclear cells (PBMCs), obtained when the disease was refractory, from a patient treated with antithyroid drugs. Receptors were obtained from a female donor with Graves disease. Each CDR3 is given with its conserved first and last residue. A D gene is named only where the DNA matches it firmly. Some rows mark clone size as missing; the rest say once, few, many or name a class of expanded clone.

clone_size,d_call,cdr3_length,v_call,j_call,cdr3_nt,cdr3_aa
many,-,13,TRBV20-1,TRBJ1-2,TGCAGTGCTAGGGACCAGACGAACTATGGCTACACCTTC,CSARDQTNYGYTF
-,-,13,TRBV20-1,TRBJ1-2,TGCAGTGCCACCTCCTCGGGGGACTATGGCTACACCTTC,CSATSSGDYGYTF
-,-,12,TRBV7-9,TRBJ2-7,TGTGCCAGCAGCTACATACAGGGTCAGCAGTACTTC,CASSYIQGQQYF
-,TRBD2,16,TRBV12-3/TRBV12-4,TRBJ2-1,TGTGCCAGCAGTTTTGTTAGCGGGAGGGGGGACAATGAGCAGTTCTTC,CASSFVSGRGDNEQFF
-,TRBD2,16,TRBV5-1,TRBJ2-2,TGCGCCAGCAGCGTGCTAGCGGGAACGAACACCGGGGAGCTGTTTTTT,CASSVLAGTNTGELFF
few,-,12,TRBV25-1,TRBJ1-2,TGTGCCAGCAGTGCCGGGGCCCCGGGCTACACCTTC,CASSAGAPGYTF
-,-,11,TRBV29-1,TRBJ2-7,TGCAGCGTGAACCATGCCTACGAGCAGTACTTC,CSVNHAYEQYF
many,-,14,TRBV19,TRBJ1-2,TGTGCCAGTAAAAGGGACCAAGGGGACTATGGCTACACCTTC,CASKRDQGDYGYTF
-,-,14,TRBV6-2/TRBV6-3,TRBJ1-2,TGTGCCAGCAGTGATAGCCCTGAGCTGTATGGCTACACCTTC,CASSDSPELYGYTF
-,-,17,TRBV6-1,TRBJ2-1,TGTGCCAGCAGTGTCTCACCGAATGCGGGGTCCTACAATGAGCAGTTCTTC,CASSVSPNAGSYNEQFF
-,TRBD2,15,TRBV9,TRBJ2-7,TGTGCCAGCAGTGTCGGACTAGCGGGAGCCAACGAGCAGTACTTC,CASSVGLAGANEQYF
-,-,14,TRBV20-1,TRBJ2-7,TGCAGTGCTCTTCGGGCGCTAAGCTCCTACGAGCAGTACTTC,CSALRALSSYEQYF
few,TRBD1,17,TRBV12-5,TRBJ1-6,TGTGCTAGTGGTTTGGTACTATCCGGGACAGATAATTCACCCCTCCACTTT,CASGLVLSGTDNSPLHF
many,-,12,TRBV12-3/TRBV12-4,TRBJ1-2,TGTGCCAGCTCCGGCCAGTTCTATGGCTACACCTTC,CASSGQFYGYTF
once,TRBD2,16,TRBV7-3,TRBJ2-1,TGTGCCAGCAGCCCGACTAGCGGGAAGTCCTACAATGAGCAGTTCTTC,CASSPTSGKSYNEQFF
many,TRBD2,16,TRBV6-5,TRBJ2-7,TGTGCCAGCAGTTACGGGCTAGCGGGAGCCCCCTACGAGCAGTACTTC,CASSYGLAGAPYEQYF
many,-,11,TRBV6-1,TRBJ1-4,TGTGCCAGCATCTGGACCGATAAGGTGTTTTTT,CASIWTDKVFF
few,-,15,TRBV4-1,TRBJ1-5,TGCGCCAGCAGCCAAGATCTAACAAGGAGTCAGCCCCAGCATTTT,CASSQDLTRSQPQHF
many,TRBD2,15,TRBV11-2,TRBJ2-7,TGTGCCAGCAGGGGGCTAGCGGGCAAATCCTACGAGCAGTACTTC,CASRGLAGKSYEQYF
few,-,12,TRBV7-9,TRBJ1-2,TGTGCCAGCAGCTTGATGGTCTATGGCTACACCTTC,CASSLMVYGYTF
-,TRBD2,13,TRBV29-1,TRBJ2-5,TGCAGCGTTGATGCGGGGGGCCAAGAGACCCAGTACTTC,CSVDAGGQETQYF
once,-,16,TRBV5-1,TRBJ2-2,TGCGCCAGCAGCTATGACGTCGGATCCACTCCTGGGGAGCTGTTTTTT,CASSYDVGSTPGELFF
many,-,15,TRBV28,TRBJ2-5,TGTGCCAGCAGTGAGTCCGGGAACGGACCCGAGACCCAGTACTTC,CASSESGNGPETQYF
-,-,15,TRBV12-3/TRBV12-4,TRBJ2-6,TGTGCCAGCAGGGGGCGGAACCTTGGGGCCAACGTCCTGACTTTC,CASRGRNLGANVLTF
many,TRBD1,20,TRBV28,TRBJ1-1,TGTGCCAGCAGTTTGGACAGGGGGCGCTCAATGTGGCTTAAGAACACTGAAGCTTTCTTT,CASSLDRGRSMWLKNTEAFF
-,TRBD1,12,TRBV10-3,TRBJ1-1,TGTGCCATCAGCAACAGGGGCACTGAAGCTTTCTTT,CAISNRGTEAFF
once,TRBD1,14,TRBV29-1,TRBJ1-1,TGCAGCGTCGCTACGACAGGGGGTGGCACTGAAGCTTTCTTT,CSVATTGGGTEAFF
-,-,12,TRBV3-1,TRBJ1-5,TGTGCCAGCAGCCAGAGGGGTCAGCCCCAGCATTTT,CASSQRGQPQHF
few,-,15,TRBV29-1,TRBJ2-7,TGCAGCGTTGGACGGGTCAGTACTGGGACCTACGAGCAGTACTTC,CSVGRVSTGTYEQYF
once,-,16,TRBV12-3/TRBV12-4,TRBJ2-5,TGTGCCAGCAGCTTAGCCGGCCGCACGACGGGGGAGACCCAGTACTTC,CASSLAGRTTGETQYF
-,TRBD1,15,TRBV5-1,TRBJ1-1,TGTGCCAGCAGCCTAAGACAGGGAATGAACACTGAAGCTTTCTTT,CASSLRQGMNTEAFF
-,-,14,TRBV28,TRBJ1-2,TGTGCCAGCAGTTTCCAGGGAAGGACTAATGGCTACACCTTC,CASSFQGRTNGYTF
-,TRBD1,16,TRBV19,TRBJ2-2,TGTGCCAGTAGTATCAAAACCGGGACAGGGGCCGGGGAGCTGTTTTTT,CASSIKTGTGAGELFF